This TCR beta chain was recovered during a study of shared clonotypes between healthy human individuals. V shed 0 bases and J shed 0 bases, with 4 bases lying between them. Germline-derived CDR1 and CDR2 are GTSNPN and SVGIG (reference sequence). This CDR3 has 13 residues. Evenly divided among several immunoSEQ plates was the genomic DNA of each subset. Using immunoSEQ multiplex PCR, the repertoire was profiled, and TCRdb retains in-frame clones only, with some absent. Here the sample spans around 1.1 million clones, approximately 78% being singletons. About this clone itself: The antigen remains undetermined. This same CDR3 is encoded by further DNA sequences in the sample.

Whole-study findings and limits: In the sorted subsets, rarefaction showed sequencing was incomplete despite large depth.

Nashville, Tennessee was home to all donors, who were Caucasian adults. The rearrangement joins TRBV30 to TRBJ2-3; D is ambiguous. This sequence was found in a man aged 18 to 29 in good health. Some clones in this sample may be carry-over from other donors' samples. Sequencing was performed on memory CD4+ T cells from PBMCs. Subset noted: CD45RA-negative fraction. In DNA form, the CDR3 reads TGTGCCTGGAGTGTACTGAGCACAGATACGCAGTATTTT. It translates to CAWSVLSTDTQYF. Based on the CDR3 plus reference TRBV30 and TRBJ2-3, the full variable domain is SQTIHQWPATLVQPVGSPLSLECTVEGTSNPNLYWYRQAAGRGLQLLFYSVGIGQISSEVPQNLSASRPQDRQFILSSKKLLLSDSGFYLCAWSVLSTDTQYFGPGTRLTVL.